This TCR beta chain is from a study of persistence of HIV-infected CD4 T cells. The overall study: Two participants gave one leukapheresis sample; others gave up to about 180 mL blood repeatedly. General study points: TCRbeta richness was lower in CMV- and Gag-responding cells than in anti-CD3/anti-CD28-responding cells.

Regarding this clone: The antigen is not known.

Overlapping HIV-1 Gag 15-mer peptides at approximately 0.91 ug per peptide per mL were used. Memory cells lacking CD40L and CD69 with high CD45RO were sorted. Donors were HIV-1-infected adults who began suppressive ART during chronic infection. Donors had CD4+ T cell counts above 400 cells/uL and were CMV-seropositive. The germline V gene has CDR1 GTSNPN and CDR2 SVGIG (reference sequence). CDR3 length equals 17 residues. The J segment lost 0 bases and the V segment lost 1 base, leaving 6 bases of the junction unmatched. Sequencing used immunoSEQ version 4 in survey mode. Using immunoSEQ multiplex PCR, the repertoire was profiled, and TCRdb retains in-frame clones only, with some absent. Here the sample spans approximately 65,000 clones, 70% to 75% being singletons.

This sequence was found in an adult man with HIV who was CMV-seropositive. The chain has TRBV30 and TRBJ1-4; TRBD1 aligns across 9 bases. The material was CD4+ T cells sorted from PBMCs after approximately 20-hour stimulation, obtained from a patient who received antiretroviral therapy. CDR3 DNA: TGTGCCTGGAGTGGGGGGACAGGGCGGGCAACTAATGAAAAACTGTTTTTT. Translating it yields CAWSGGTGRATNEKLFF.